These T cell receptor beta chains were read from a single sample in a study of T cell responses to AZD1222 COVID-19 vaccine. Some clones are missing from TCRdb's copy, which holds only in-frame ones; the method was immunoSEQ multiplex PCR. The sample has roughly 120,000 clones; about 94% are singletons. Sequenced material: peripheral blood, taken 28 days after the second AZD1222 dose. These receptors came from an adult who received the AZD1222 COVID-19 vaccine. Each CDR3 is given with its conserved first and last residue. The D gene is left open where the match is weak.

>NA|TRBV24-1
CATSGVTGRENTGELFF
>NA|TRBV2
CASSEDLTAVTNYGYTF
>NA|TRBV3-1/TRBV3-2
CASSQDQRETEAFF
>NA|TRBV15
CATSRPRGNTIYF
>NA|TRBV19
CASSDSYNSPLHF
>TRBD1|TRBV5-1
CASSLSGGRDSSYNEQFF
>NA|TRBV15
CATSRERTDTEAFF
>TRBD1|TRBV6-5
CASSWDRGNTEAFF
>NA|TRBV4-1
CASSQASYSGNTIYF
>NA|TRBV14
CASSPRGRVEAFF
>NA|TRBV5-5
CASSLESAANYEQYF
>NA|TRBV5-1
CASSLGGLGFTGETQYF
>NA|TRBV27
CASSLRGGLSQPQHF
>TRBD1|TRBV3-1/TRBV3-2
CASSLSFRGGGTEAFF
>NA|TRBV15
CATSQTRGGGEQFF
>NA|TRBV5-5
CASNEGIGGNQPQHF
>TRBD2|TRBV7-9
CASSLALAGENEQFF
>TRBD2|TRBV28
CASSPLAGLPYNEQFF
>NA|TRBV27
CASSPQNTGELFF
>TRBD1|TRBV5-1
CASTVQGESYEQYF
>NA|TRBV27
CASSTVRAFAEAFF
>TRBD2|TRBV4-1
CASSQGMGLEVYNEQFF
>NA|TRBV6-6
CATISNAEAFF
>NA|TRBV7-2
CASSLGHQPQHF
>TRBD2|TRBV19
CASTRGGLDTQYF
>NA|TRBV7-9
CASSLGQGNFNEQFF
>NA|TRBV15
CATSRDLQAHEQYF
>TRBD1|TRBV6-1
CASSEADRAGYGYTF
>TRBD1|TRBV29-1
CSLTRTGSNTEAFF
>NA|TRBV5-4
CASSGSGANVLTF
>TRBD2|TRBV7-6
CASSLAGGITGELFF
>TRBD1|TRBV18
CASSPGQLQETQYF
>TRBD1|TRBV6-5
CASSEDRGENQPQHF
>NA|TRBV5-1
CASSLDYNTGELFF
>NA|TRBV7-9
CASSLSGGLDGYTF
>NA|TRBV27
CASSPSPNTIYEQYF
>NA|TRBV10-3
CAISEWEGVEQYF
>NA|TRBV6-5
CASTSAPNEQFF
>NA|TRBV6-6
CASSYPGSLDGYTF
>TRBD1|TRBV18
CASSPPSGQGIF
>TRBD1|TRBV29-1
CSALVTGTGIYEQYF
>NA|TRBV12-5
CASGPPTLNQPQHF
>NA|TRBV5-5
CASSLATGTGGEKLFF